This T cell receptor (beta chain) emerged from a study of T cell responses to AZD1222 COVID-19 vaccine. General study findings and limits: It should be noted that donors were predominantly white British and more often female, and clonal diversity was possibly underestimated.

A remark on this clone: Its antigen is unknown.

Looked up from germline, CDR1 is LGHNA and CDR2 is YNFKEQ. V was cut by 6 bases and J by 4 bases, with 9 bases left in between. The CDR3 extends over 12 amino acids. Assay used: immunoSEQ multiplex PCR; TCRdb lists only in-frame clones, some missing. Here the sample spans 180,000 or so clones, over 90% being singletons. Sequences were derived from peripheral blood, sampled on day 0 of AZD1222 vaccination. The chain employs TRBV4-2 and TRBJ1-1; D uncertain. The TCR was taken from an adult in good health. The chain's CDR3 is CASRMGGTEAFF. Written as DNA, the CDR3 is TGTGCCAGCAGGATGGGTGGCACTGAAGCTTTCTTT.